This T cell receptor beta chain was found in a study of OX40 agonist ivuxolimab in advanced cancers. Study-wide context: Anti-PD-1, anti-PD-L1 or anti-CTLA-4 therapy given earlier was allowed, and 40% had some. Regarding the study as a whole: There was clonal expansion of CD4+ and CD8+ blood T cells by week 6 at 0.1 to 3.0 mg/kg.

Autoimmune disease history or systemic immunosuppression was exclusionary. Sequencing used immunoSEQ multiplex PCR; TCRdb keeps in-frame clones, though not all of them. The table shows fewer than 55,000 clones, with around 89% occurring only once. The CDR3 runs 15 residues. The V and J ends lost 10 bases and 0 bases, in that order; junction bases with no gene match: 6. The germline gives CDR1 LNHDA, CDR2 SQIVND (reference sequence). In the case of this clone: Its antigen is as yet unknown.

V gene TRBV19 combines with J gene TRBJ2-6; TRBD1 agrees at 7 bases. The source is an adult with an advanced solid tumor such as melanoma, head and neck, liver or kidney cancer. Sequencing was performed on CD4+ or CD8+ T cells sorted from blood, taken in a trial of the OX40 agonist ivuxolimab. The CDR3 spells CATRGTASGANVLTF. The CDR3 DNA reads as TGTGCCACTAGGGGGACAGCCTCTGGGGCCAACGTCCTGACTTTC.